Here is one T cell receptor beta chain with its context. The identical CDR3 is also encoded by other nucleotide sequences in the sample. This specimen belongs to a study of control samples from healthy donors and cancer patients. Clones were read by immunoSEQ multiplex PCR, and TCRdb kept only the in-frame ones, dropping some. The table records 180,000 or so clones, around 92% of them present only once. V was clipped by 0 bases and J by 6 bases, with 4 bases between them. Germline V gene data show CDR1 as SGHRS and CDR2 as YFSETQ. The CDR3 loop spans 11 amino acids. The sequencing input was blood. The TCR comes from a woman aged 30 to 39 in good health. V and J are TRBV5-1 and TRBJ2-7; D not certain. CDR3 amino acids: CASSLAGEQYF. DNA of the CDR3: TGCGCCAGCAGCTTGGCCGGCGAGCAGTACTTC.